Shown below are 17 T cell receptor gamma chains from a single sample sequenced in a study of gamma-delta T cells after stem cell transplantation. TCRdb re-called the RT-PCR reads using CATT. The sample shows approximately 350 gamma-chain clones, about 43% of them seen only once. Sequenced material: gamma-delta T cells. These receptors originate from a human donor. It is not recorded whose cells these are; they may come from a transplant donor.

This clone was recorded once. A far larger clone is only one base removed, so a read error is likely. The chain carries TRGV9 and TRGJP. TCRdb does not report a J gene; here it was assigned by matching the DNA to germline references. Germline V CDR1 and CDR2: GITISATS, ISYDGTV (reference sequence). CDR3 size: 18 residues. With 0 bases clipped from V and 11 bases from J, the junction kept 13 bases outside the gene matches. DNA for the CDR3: TGTGCCTTGTGGGAGGTGCGAGAAGCGGCGGTGGGCAAAAAAATCAAGGTATTT. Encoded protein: CALWEVREAAVGKKIKVF.

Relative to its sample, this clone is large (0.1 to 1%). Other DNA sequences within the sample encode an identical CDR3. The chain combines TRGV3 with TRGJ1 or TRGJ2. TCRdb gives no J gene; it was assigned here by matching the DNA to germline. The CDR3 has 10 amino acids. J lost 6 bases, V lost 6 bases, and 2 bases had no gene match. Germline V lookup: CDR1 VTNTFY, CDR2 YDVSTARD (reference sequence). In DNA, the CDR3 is TGTGCCACCTGGCGTTATAAGAAACTCTTT. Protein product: CATWRYKKLF.

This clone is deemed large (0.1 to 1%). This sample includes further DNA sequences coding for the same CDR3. CDR3: CALWEVRELGKKIKVF. The CDR3, as DNA: TGTGCCTTGTGGGAGGTGCGGGAGTTGGGCAAAAAAATCAAGGTATTT. This chain links TRGV9 with TRGJP. TCRdb is silent on the J gene; assignment here came from matching the DNA to germline. Looked up from germline, CDR1 is GITISATS and CDR2 is ISYDGTV (reference sequence). The CDR3 loop spans 16 amino acids. The V segment lost 0 bases and the J segment 7 bases; nucleotides outside the gene matches: 3.

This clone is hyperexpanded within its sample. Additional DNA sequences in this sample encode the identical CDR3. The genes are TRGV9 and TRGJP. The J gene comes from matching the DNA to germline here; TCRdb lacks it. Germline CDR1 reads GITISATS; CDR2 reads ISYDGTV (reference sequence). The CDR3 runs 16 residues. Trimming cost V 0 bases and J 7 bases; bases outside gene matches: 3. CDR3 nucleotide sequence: TGTGCCTTGTGGGAGGTGCTCGAGTTGGGCAAAAAAATCAAGGTATTT. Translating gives CALWEVLELGKKIKVF.

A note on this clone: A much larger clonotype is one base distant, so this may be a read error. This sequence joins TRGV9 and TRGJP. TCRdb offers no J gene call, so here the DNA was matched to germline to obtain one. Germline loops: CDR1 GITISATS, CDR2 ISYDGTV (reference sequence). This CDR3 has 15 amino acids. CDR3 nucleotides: TGTGCCTTGCGGGAGGTAGAGTTGGGCAAAAAAATCAAGGTATTT. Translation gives CALREVELGKKIKVF.

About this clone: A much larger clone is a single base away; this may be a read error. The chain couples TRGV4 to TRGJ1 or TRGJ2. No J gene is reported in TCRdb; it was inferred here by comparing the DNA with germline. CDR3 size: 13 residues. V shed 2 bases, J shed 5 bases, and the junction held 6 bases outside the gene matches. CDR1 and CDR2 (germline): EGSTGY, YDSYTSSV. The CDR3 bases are TGTGCCACCTGGGATGCTCTACATTATAAGAAACTCTTT. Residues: CATWDALHYKKLF.

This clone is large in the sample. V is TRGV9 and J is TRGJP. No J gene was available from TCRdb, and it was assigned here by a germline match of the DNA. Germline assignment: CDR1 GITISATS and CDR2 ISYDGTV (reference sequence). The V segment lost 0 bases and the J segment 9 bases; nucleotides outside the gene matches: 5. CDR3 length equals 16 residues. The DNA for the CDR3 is TGTGCCTTGTGGGAGGTGCAATGGTTGGGCAAAAAAATCAAGGTATTT. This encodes CALWEVQWLGKKIKVF.

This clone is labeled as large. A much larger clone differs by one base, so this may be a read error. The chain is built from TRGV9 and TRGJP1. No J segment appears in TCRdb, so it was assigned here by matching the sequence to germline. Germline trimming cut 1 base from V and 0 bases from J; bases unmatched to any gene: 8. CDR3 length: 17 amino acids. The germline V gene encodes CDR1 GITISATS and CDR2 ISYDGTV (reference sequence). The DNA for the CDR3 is TGTGCCTTGTGGGAGGTCGGGGCGAATACCACTGGTTGGTTCAAGATATTT. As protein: CALWEVGANTTGWFKIF.

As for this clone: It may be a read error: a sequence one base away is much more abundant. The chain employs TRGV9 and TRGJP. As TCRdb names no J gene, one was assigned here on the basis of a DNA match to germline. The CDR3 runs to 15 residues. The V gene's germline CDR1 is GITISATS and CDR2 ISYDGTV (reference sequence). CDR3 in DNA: TGTGCCTTGAGGGAGCAGGAGTTGGGCAAAAAAATCAAGGTATTT. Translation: CALREQELGKKIKVF.

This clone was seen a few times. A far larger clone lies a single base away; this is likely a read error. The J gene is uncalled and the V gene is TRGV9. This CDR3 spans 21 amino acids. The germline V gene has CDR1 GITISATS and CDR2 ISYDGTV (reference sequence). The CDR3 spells CALWEAHPQRGQELGKKIRVF. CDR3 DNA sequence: TGTGCCTTGTGGGAGGCCCATCCTCAAAGGGGACAAGAGTTGGGCAAAAAAATCAGGGTATTT.

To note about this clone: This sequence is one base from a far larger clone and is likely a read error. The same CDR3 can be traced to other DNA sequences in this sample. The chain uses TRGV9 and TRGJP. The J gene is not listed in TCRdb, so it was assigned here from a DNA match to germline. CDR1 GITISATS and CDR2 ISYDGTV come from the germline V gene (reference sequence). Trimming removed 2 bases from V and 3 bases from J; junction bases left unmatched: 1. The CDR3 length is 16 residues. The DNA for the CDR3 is TGTGCCTTGTGGGAGGCGCAAGAGTTGGGCAAAAAAATCAAGGTATTT. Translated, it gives CALWEAQELGKKIKVF.

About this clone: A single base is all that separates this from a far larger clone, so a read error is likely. The CDR3 DNA reads as TGTGCCACCTGGGAAGAAAGGAGTAGTGATTGGACCAAGACGTTT. It specifies CATWEERSSDWTKTF. The V gene is TRGV4, the J gene TRGJP2. TCRdb carries no J gene annotation; the J gene was assigned here by matching the DNA with germline. The CDR3 covers 15 residues. Germline V gene lookup returns CDR1 EGSTGY and CDR2 YDSYTSSV.

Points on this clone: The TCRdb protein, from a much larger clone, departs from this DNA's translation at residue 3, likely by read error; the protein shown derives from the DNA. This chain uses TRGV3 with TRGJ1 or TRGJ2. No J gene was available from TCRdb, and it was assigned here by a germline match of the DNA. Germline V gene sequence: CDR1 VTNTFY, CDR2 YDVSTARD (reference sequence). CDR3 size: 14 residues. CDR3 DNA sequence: TGTGCCGCCTGGGACAGGCCGGATTATTATAAGAAACTCTTT. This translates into CAAWDRPDYYKKLF.

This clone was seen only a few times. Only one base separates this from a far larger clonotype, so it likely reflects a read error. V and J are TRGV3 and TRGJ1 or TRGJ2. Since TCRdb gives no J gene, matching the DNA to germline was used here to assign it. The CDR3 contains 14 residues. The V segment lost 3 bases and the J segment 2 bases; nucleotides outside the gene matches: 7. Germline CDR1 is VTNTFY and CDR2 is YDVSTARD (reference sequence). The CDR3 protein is CATWDGPDYYKKLF. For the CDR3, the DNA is TGTGCCACCTGGGACGGGCCGGATTATTATAAGAAACTCTTT.

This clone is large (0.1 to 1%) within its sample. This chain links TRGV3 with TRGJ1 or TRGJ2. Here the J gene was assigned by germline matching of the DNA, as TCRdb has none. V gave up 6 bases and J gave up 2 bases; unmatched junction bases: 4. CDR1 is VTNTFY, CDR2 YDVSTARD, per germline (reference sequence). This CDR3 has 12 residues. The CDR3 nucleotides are TGTGCCACCTGGCCCGATTATTATAAGAAACTCTTT. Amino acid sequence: CATWPDYYKKLF.

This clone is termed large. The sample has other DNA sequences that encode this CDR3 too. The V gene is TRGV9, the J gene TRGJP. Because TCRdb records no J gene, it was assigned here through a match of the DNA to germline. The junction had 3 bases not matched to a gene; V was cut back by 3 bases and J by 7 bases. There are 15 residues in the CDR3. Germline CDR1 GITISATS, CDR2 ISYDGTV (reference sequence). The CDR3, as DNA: TGTGCCTTGTGGGAGCAGGAGTTGGGCAAAAAAATCAAGGTATTT. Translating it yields CALWEQELGKKIKVF.

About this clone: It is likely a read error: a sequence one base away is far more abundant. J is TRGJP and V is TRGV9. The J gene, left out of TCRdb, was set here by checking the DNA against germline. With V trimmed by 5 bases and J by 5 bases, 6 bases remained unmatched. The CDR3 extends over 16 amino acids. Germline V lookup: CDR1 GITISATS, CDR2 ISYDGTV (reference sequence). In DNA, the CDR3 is TGTGCCTTGTGGGGGGCCAAAGAGTTGGGCAAAAAAATCAAGGTATTT. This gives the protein CALWGAKELGKKIKVF.